This passage covers 9 T cell receptor beta chains from one sample sequenced in a study of blood T cells in healthy people across ages. A second PCR of about 6 to 12 cycles used a sample-barcoded 5' primer and a J-beta primer mix. TCRdb re-derived calls from the 5' RACE reads in MiXCR, one entry per CDR3 protein. The sample lists roughly 2 million distinct CDR3 sequences; around half were seen once. The sequenced sample consisted of blood. Receptors originate from a woman aged 40 to 50 in good health.

The V call is TRBV20-1, the J call TRBJ2-7; the match to TRBD2 covers 8 bases. Germline-derived CDR1 and CDR2 are DFQATT and SNEGSKA (reference sequence). J lost 0 bases, V lost 1 base, and 8 bases had no gene match. The CDR3 consists of 16 residues. For the CDR3, the DNA is TGCAGTGCTAGAGCTCCTACGGGGGGGAGCTCCTACGAGCAGTACTTC. As protein: CSARAPTGGSSYEQYF.

This clonotype was counted between two and nine times. The gene calls are TRBV7-9 and TRBJ2-7, with D hard to call. The V gene's germline CDR1 is SEHNR and CDR2 FQNEAQ (reference sequence). The V and J ends lost 6 bases and 1 base respectively, with 13 bases between them. The CDR3 has 14 amino acids. CDR3 DNA: TGTGCCAGCAGTCCCGGCTTCTTATCCTACGAGCAGTACTTC. Translation gives CASSPGFLSYEQYF.

The rearrangement joins TRBV27 to TRBJ2-7, with TRBD1 matching 8 bases. The CDR3 spans 15 residues. Germline CDR1 reads MNHEY; CDR2 reads SMNVEV (reference sequence). The V gene end was trimmed by 3 bases and the J gene end by 4 bases; junction bases not matched to a gene: 8. DNA of the CDR3: TGTGCCAGCAGTTTGGAACCCACAGGGGGGTACGAGCAGTACTTC. It is translated as CASSLEPTGGYEQYF.

The chain uses TRBV7-3 and TRBJ1-1; possibly TRBD1 for D (6 bases). Trimming removed 3 bases from V and 4 bases from J, with 9 bases in between. The CDR3 spans 13 residues. Per the germline V gene, CDR1 is SGHTA and CDR2 is FQGTGA. CDR3 protein: CASSFGGLTEAFF. The CDR3 coding sequence is TGTGCCAGCAGCTTCGGGGGGCTCACTGAAGCTTTCTTT.

The table lists this clonotype with a few counts. CDR3 sequence reads: CASTKWGKETQYF. The CDR3 nucleotides read TGTGCCAGCACCAAATGGGGGAAAGAGACCCAGTACTTC. The genes are TRBV6-2 or TRBV6-3 and TRBJ2-5, with D perhaps TRBD1 or TRBD2 (5 bases each). The CDR3 length is 13 residues. The V gene's germline CDR1 is MNHEY and CDR2 SVGEGT. V was clipped by 7 bases and J by 3 bases, with 12 bases between them.

Here the CDR3 DNA reads TGTGCCAGTAGCGGGACAGGGGGCATGGGCACTGAAGCTTTCTTT. It yields the protein CASSGTGGMGTEAFF. This chain connects TRBV7-9 to TRBJ1-1; 12 nucleotides agree with TRBD1. In germline, CDR1 is SEHNR, CDR2 FQNEAQ (reference sequence). J was trimmed by 4 bases and V by 9 bases; bases with no gene match: 9. The CDR3 has 15 residues. The variable domain in full, completed from reference TRBV7-9 and TRBJ1-1, reads DTGVSQNPRHKITKRGQNVTFRCDPISEHNRLYWYRQTLGQGPEFLTYFQNEAQLEKSRLLSDRFSAERPKGSFSTLEIQRTEQGDSAMYLCASSGTGGMGTEAFFGQGTRLTVV.

This clonotype was observed a single time. The chain carries TRBV29-1 and TRBJ2-1; D is uncertain. The V and J ends lost 1 base and 11 bases respectively, with 15 bases between them. Germline values: CDR1 SQVTM, CDR2 ANQGSEA. This CDR3 is built from 13 residues. This chain's CDR3 is CSVEVQSKSKQFF. The CDR3 nucleotides read TGCAGCGTTGAAGTACAATCTAAATCAAAGCAGTTCTTC.

This chain joins TRBV6-5 and TRBJ1-1; weak D call: TRBD1 (5 bases). CDR3 length: 14 amino acids. The V end was cut by 5 bases, the J end by 8 bases, with 18 bases between. CDR1 is MNHEY, CDR2 SVGAGI, per germline. Written as DNA, the CDR3 is TGTGCCAGCAGTGCACCTGAAGTCGGGGGGGAAGCTTTCTTT. Protein product: CASSAPEVGGEAFF.

This clonotype has only one observation. At one boundary the junction diverges from the germline segment, which might be a read error. The chain has TRBV11-3 and TRBJ2-5, with TRBD1 as a possible D gene (6 bases). The germline CDR1 and CDR2 sequences are SGHNT and YENEEA. This CDR3 comprises 16 residues. CDR3 residues: CAGSLGNRDRGETQYF. The DNA for the CDR3 is TGTGCCGGCAGCTTAGGGAACAGGGATCGTGGGGAGACCCAGTACTTC.